This TCR beta chain was recorded in a study of blood T cell repertoires in COVID-19. At the level of the study: Acute-phase and convalescent COVID-19 samples originated in the United States, Italy and Spain. Sample material is recorded as cDNA or gDNA derived from T cells, B-cell-depleted T cells, or PBMCs.

V was cut by 6 bases and J by 7 bases, with 9 bases left in between. This CDR3 is built from 11 residues. CDR1 LGHNT and CDR2 FRNRAP come from the germline V gene. Sequencing was performed with immunoSEQ multiplex PCR; in TCRdb, only in-frame clones are kept and a portion is missing. The profile shows 150,000 to 200,000 clones, about 87% of them singletons. This rearrangement joins TRBV12-5 to TRBJ1-1; unclear D gene. This receptor was obtained from a woman in her forties or fifties with acute or convalescent COVID-19. The sample was peripheral blood. As DNA, the CDR3 is TGTGCTAGTGGATCCGAGAGTGAAGCTTTCTTT. Encoded protein: CASGSESEAFF. The full variable domain, in which reference TRBV12-5 and TRBJ1-1 provide the parts outside the CDR3, is DARVTQTPRHKVTEMGQEVTMRCQPILGHNTVFWYRQTMMQGLELLAYFRNRAPLDDSGMPKDRFSAEMPDATLATLKIQPSEPRDSAVYFCASGSESEAFFGQGTRLTVV.